The 22 T cell receptor beta chains below were found in one sample sequenced in a study of cytomegalovirus exposure and HLA in healthy donors. Both 60 Vbeta primers and 13 Jbeta primers went into the PCR. Profiling relied on immunoSEQ multiplex PCR, and the TCRdb table lists in-frame clones only, not all of them. The table records some 100,000 clones, 77% of them present only once. Sequencing was performed on PBMCs. The receptor source for this set is a man aged 40-49 years in good health and CMV-seropositive.

The rearrangement links TRBV7-9 to TRBJ1-4; 9 bases fit TRBD1. CDR1 SEHNR and CDR2 FQNEAQ come from the germline V gene (reference sequence). Trimming at V came to 3 bases and at J to 8 bases, leaving 7 bases not matched to a gene. CDR3 length: 15 amino acids. The CDR3 sequence: CASSFEQGAGEKLFF. CDR3 DNA: TGTGCCAGCAGCTTCGAACAGGGGGCAGGAGAAAAACTGTTTTTT.

This clone was counted between two and nine times. The chain recombines TRBV7-5 with TRBJ2-5; the table's D call TRBD1 went unverified against the DNA. TRBV7-5 is recorded as a pseudogene. CDR3 length equals 17 residues. As DNA, the CDR3 is TGTGCCAGAAGCCACTCCGGGACAGGAGTCCTCCAAGAGACCCAGTACTTC. Amino acids: CARSHSGTGVLQETQYF.

DNA for the CDR3: TGCGCCAGCACTTCTCACCAGGGGGGTGCTGACACCGGGGAGCTGTTTTTT. It codes for CASTSHQGGADTGELFF. This sequence joins TRBV4-1 and TRBJ2-2, with a weak D call TRBD1 (7 bases). Germline loops: CDR1 MGHRA, CDR2 YSYEKL. V lost 7 bases and J lost 3, with 21 bases in between. The CDR3 has 17 amino acids.

V is TRBV5-1 and J is TRBJ2-7; a possible D gene is TRBD1 (7 bases). Germline V CDR1 and CDR2: SGHRS, YFSETQ. V lost 6 bases and J lost 6, with 22 bases in between. This CDR3 contains 15 residues. CDR3 nucleotide sequence: TGCGCCAGCACTTCTTCATCAGCAGGGGGGAGCGAGCAGTACTTC. Translated, it gives CASTSSSAGGSEQYF.

The V call is TRBV6-5, the J call TRBJ2-3; TRBD2 agrees at 7 bases. The length of the CDR3 is 14 residues. Germline V gives CDR1 MNHEY, CDR2 SVGAGI. V gave up 2 bases and J gave up 7 bases; unmatched junction bases: 6. CDR3 nucleotide sequence: TGTGCCAGCAGTTACACGACTAGCTCGTATACGCAGTATTTT. Translated: CASSYTTSSYTQYF.

The chain combines TRBV28 with TRBJ2-5; 7 bases are shared with TRBD1. Gene TRBJ2-7 matches the end of the DNA better, so the J call may be wrong. The length of the CDR3 is 12 residues. The V gene's germline CDR1 is MDHEN and CDR2 SYDVKM. This CDR3 reads CAARQGVGEQYF. For the CDR3, the DNA is TGTGCCGCAAGACAGGGAGTAGGCGAGCAGTACTTC.

This clone was seen more than once but under ten times. The genes are TRBV6-4 and TRBJ2-5; 13 positions agree with TRBD2. CDR1 and CDR2 (germline): MRHNA, SNTAGT. Unmatched junction bases numbered 2, after V lost 3 bases and J lost 4 bases. CDR3 size: 15 residues. The DNA of the CDR3 is TGTGCCAGCAGTGAACTAGCGGGGGGGCCAGAGACCCAGTACTTC. As protein: CASSELAGGPETQYF.

This clone was counted only a few times. Here the CDR3 reads CASSGAGTRNSPLHF. The CDR3 DNA sequence: TGTGCCAGCAGTGGGGCCGGGACACGCAATTCACCCCTCCACTTT. This sequence joins TRBV25-1 and TRBJ1-6; D possibly corresponds to TRBD1 (6 bases). CDR3 length: 15 residues. V lost 4 bases and J lost 7, with 14 bases in between. CDR1 MGHDK and CDR2 SYGVNS come from the germline V gene.

This chain connects TRBV18 to TRBJ2-7; no reliable D call. V was trimmed by 3 bases and J by 7 bases, leaving 16 bases between them. The CDR3 is made up of 14 amino acids. Germline CDR1 KGHSH, CDR2 LQKENI. CDR3 in amino acids: CASSPYLSLIEQYF. CDR3 nucleotides: TGTGCCAGCTCACCCTACTTATCGCTGATTGAGCAGTACTTC.

As for this clone: Compared with germline, one end of the junction differs, possibly owing to a read error. This chain uses TRBV7-7 with TRBJ2-3; 7 nucleotides align to TRBD1. Looked up from germline, CDR1 is SSHAT and CDR2 is FNYEAQ (reference sequence). This CDR3 is built from 16 residues. CDR3 DNA: TGTGCTAGCAGCTTAGGGGATGGACAGGCAGAAGATACGCAGTATTTT. Translating gives CASSLGDGQAEDTQYF. Looking up the rest from reference TRBV7-7 and TRBJ2-3 gives the full variable domain: GAGVSQSPRYKVTKRGQDVTLRCDPISSHATLYWYQQALGQGPEFLTYFNYEAQPDKSGLPSDRFSAERPEGSISTLTIQRTEQRDSAMYRCASSLGDGQAEDTQYFGPGTRLTVL.

The chain is built from TRBV9 and TRBJ2-1; TRBD1 might be the D (6 bases). There are 16 residues in the CDR3. In germline, CDR1 is SGDLS, CDR2 YYNGEE. V lost 3 bases and J 2 bases, leaving 15 bases between the germline ends. CDR3 sequence: CASSDATGSAYNEQFF. DNA of the CDR3: TGTGCCAGCAGCGACGCTACAGGGTCGGCCTACAATGAGCAGTTCTTC. Full variable domain (outside the CDR3, taken from reference TRBV9 and TRBJ2-1): DSGVTQTPKHLITATGQRVTLRCSPRSGDLSVYWYQQSLDQGLQFLIQYYNGEERAKGNILERFSAQQFPDLHSELNLSSLELGDSALYFCASSDATGSAYNEQFFGPGTRLTVL.

The rearrangement uses TRBV25-1 and TRBJ2-7, with D perhaps TRBD1 (6 bases). Looked up from germline, CDR1 is MGHDK and CDR2 is SYGVNS. There are 15 residues in the CDR3. V shed 4 bases and J shed 2 bases, with 15 bases lying between them. The CDR3 sequence is CASSGQTGGTYEQYF. The CDR3 bases are TGTGCCAGCAGTGGTCAGACAGGCGGTACCTACGAGCAGTACTTC.

The chain combines TRBV28 with TRBJ1-6; no definite D call. In germline, CDR1 is MDHEN, CDR2 SYDVKM. Trimming left V 7 bases short and J 8 bases short, with 12 bases between. The CDR3 contains 13 residues. CDR3 sequence reads: CASTGGVDSPLHF. In DNA, the CDR3 is TGTGCCAGCACGGGTGGCGTAGATTCACCCCTCCACTTT.

This clone has just one count. This rearrangement joins TRBV28 to TRBJ1-1; the D gene is possibly TRBD1 (5 bases). This CDR3 region has 15 residues. V was shortened by 10 bases and J by 4 bases, with 22 bases between the two germline ends. CDR1 and CDR2 from the germline V gene are MDHEN and SYDVKM. CDR3 nucleotide sequence: TGTGCCATCCGAGAAGAGATGGGGCGATTCACTGAAGCTTTCTTT. It translates to CAIREEMGRFTEAFF.

This chain joins TRBV29-1 and TRBJ2-7; a weak D match, TRBD1 (7 bases). CDR1 SQVTM and CDR2 ANQGSEA come from the germline V gene. The length of the CDR3 is 13 residues. Trimming stripped 8 bases from V and 0 bases from J, with 14 bases between. The CDR3 DNA sequence: TGCAGCACGGCAGGGGGGAGCTCCTACGAGCAGTACTTC. This codes for CSTAGGSSYEQYF.

The chain has TRBV10-2 and TRBJ2-3; 7 bases fit TRBD1. The CDR3 is made up of 12 amino acids. The V gene's germline CDR1 is WSHSY and CDR2 SAAADI. V trimming: 6 bases; J trimming: 6 bases; junction bases outside the gene matches: 3. The CDR3 DNA reads as TGCGCCAGCAGCCTACAGGGGGATACGCAGTATTTT. This encodes CASSLQGDTQYF.

In its sample, this clone ranks as medium-sized. At the DNA level, this CDR3 is encoded by other sequences in the same sample as well. The rearrangement uses TRBV6-4 and TRBJ2-3; 11 bases line up with TRBD1. V was pared by 0 bases and J by 4 bases, with 0 bases of the junction left unmatched. This CDR3 has 15 amino acids. Looked up from germline, CDR1 is MRHNA and CDR2 is SNTAGT. This chain's CDR3 is CASSDSGQGADTQYF. The CDR3 bases are TGTGCCAGCAGTGACTCGGGACAGGGGGCAGATACGCAGTATTTT.

The sample holds a few counts of this clone. This rearrangement joins TRBV5-6 to TRBJ1-2; the match to TRBD1 covers 7 bases. Germline-derived CDR1 and CDR2 are SGHDT and YYEEEE. The V and J ends lost 3 bases and 0 bases, in that order; junction bases with no gene match: 8. The CDR3 is 16 residues long. The CDR3 region is CASSSTGRRSNYGYTF. The CDR3 DNA reads as TGTGCCAGCAGCTCGACAGGGCGCCGCTCTAACTATGGCTACACCTTC.

A word on this clone: The identical CDR3 is also encoded by other nucleotide sequences in the sample. The rearrangement uses TRBV4-2 and TRBJ2-6; 7 bases are a match to TRBD1. The CDR3 loop spans 16 amino acids. With 4 bases clipped from V and 2 bases from J, the junction kept 5 bases outside the gene matches. CDR1 is LGHNA and CDR2 is YNFKEQ in the germline V gene. CDR3 sequence: CASSRGGAAGANVLTF. The DNA of the CDR3 is TGTGCCAGCAGCCGAGGGGGCGCAGCTGGGGCCAACGTCCTGACTTTC.

In the case of this clone: The junction departs from germline at one end; a sequencing error may be responsible. This chain joins TRBV5-4 and TRBJ2-5; 10 nucleotides match TRBD2. The CDR3 has 16 amino acids. Per the germline V gene, CDR1 is SGHNT and CDR2 is YYREEE (reference sequence). The CDR3 sequence: CASRLGGTSAQETQYF. The CDR3 nucleotides read TGTGCCAGCAGGTTGGGGGGGACTAGCGCCCAAGAGACCCAGTACTTC.

This clone was counted once. The chain has TRBV9 and TRBJ1-4; D remains unclear. V lost 0 bases and J lost 8, with 14 bases in between. Germline values: CDR1 SGDLS, CDR2 YYNGEE. This CDR3 is built from 15 residues. DNA for the CDR3: TGTGCCAGCAGCGTAGCCCGGGGTGTGGAGGAAAAACTGTTTTTT. Translated, it gives CASSVARGVEEKLFF.

The chain recombines TRBV7-3 with TRBJ2-6; TRBD1 is a possible D gene (6 bases). This CDR3 has 20 amino acids. In germline, CDR1 is SGHTA, CDR2 FQGTGA. Trimming stripped 2 bases from V and 1 base from J, with 21 bases between. The DNA of the CDR3 is TGTGCCAGCAGCTTATTCGCCCCACAGGGAAGACGATCTGGGGCCAACGTCCTGACTTTC. This translates into CASSLFAPQGRRSGANVLTF.